A selection of T cell receptor beta chains follows, all from one sample in a study of cytomegalovirus exposure and HLA in healthy donors. Repertoires were generated with immunoSEQ multiplex PCR, while TCRdb's copy carries only in-frame clones and drops some. The sample lists 150,000 to 200,000 clones, over 70% occurring once. Sequences were obtained from PBMCs. All receptors derive from a middle-aged man in good health and CMV-seropositive. Both conserved end residues are part of each CDR3. A D gene is named only where the DNA matches it firmly. Clone size is stated in some rows and not others, as once, few, many or a class when expanded.

>NA|TRBJ2-1|TRBD2|TRBV9
TGTGCCAGCAGCCTGGGCGGGACTACGCTCGGCCGGGAGCAGTTCTTC
CASSLGGTTLGREQFF
>NA|TRBJ2-5|NA|TRBV4-2
TGTGCCAGCAGCCACGGGACTCACCCTCAAGAGACCCAGTACTTC
CASSHGTHPQETQYF
>NA|TRBJ2-3|NA|TRBV4-1
TGCGCCAGCAGCCTGTGGGGGGGCAGCACAGATACGCAGTATTTT
CASSLWGGSTDTQYF
>once|TRBJ2-3|NA|TRBV29-1
TGCAGCGCCGAGAGGACAGATACGCAGTATTTT
CSAERTDTQYF
>NA|TRBJ1-4|NA|TRBV7-2
TGTGCCAGCAGCCGCCGGGGAAGAGGGTTTAATGAAAAACTGTTTTTT
CASSRRGRGFNEKLFF
>NA|TRBJ2-3|TRBD2|TRBV29-1
TGCAGCGTTGAGGAGACTAGCGGATTCACAGATACGCAGTATTTT
CSVEETSGFTDTQYF
>NA|TRBJ2-2|NA|TRBV29-1
TGCAGCGTTGGAAGGGGGTCGGCCGGGGAGCTGTTTTTT
CSVGRGSAGELFF
>few|TRBJ2-7|NA|TRBV25-1
TGTGCCAGCAGTGACAGAACCTACGAGCAGTACTTC
CASSDRTYEQYF
>NA|TRBJ1-1|NA|TRBV7-9
TGTGCCAGCAGCCCCGGGAGGGAAGCTTTCTTT
CASSPGREAFF
>NA|TRBJ1-3|NA|TRBV2
TGTGCCAGCATCCGGGGAGGATTCTCTGGAAACACCATATATTTT
CASIRGGFSGNTIYF
>few|TRBJ2-7|NA|TRBV19
TGTGCCAGTAGTATTTCCCTAGCCTCCTACGAGCAGTACTTC
CASSISLASYEQYF
>once|TRBJ2-1|NA|TRBV5-1
TGCGCCAGCAGCCCCCGTTTCGGTGAGCAGTTCTTC
CASSPRFGEQFF
>NA|TRBJ1-1|NA|TRBV5-6
TGTGCCAGCAGCTTTCAGAAGCGCGAAGCTTTCTTT
CASSFQKREAFF
>NA|TRBJ2-1|TRBD2|TRBV7-6
TGTGCCAGCAGCTCGACTTCTAGCGGGAGGGCCTCCTACAATGAGCAGTTCTTC
CASSSTSSGRASYNEQFF
>few|TRBJ1-4|NA|TRBV6-6
TGTGCCAGCAGACCTCGGGGGAGTGGTAATGAAAAACTGTTTTTT
CASRPRGSGNEKLFF
>NA|TRBJ2-2|NA|TRBV5-4
TGTGCCAGCAGCTTGGGAGTAGGGGCAGACACCGGGGAGCTGTTTTTT
CASSLGVGADTGELFF
>once|TRBJ2-5|NA|TRBV30
TGTGCCTGGAATCAGGGATCAGGCCAAGAGACCCAGTACTTC
CAWNQGSGQETQYF
>NA|TRBJ1-5|NA|TRBV2
TGTGCCAGCAGTGAAGGTTGGCCGATCAATCAGCCCCAGCATTTT
CASSEGWPINQPQHF
>NA|TRBJ2-1|NA|TRBV10-1
TGCGCCAGCAGTGGGGGCTACAGGGTTAATGAGCAGTTCTTC
CASSGGYRVNEQFF
>NA|TRBJ2-3|NA|TRBV19
TGTGCCAGTAGTAAGTTAGGCGGGACCACAGATACGCAGTATTTT
CASSKLGGTTDTQYF
>NA|TRBJ1-5|NA|TRBV18
TGTGCCAGCTCACTACGACAACAGGGTATCGGTCAGCCCCAGCATTTT
CASSLRQQGIGQPQHF
>NA|TRBJ2-7|NA|TRBV5-8
TGTGCCAGCAGTAGGGACACATGGCTGGCCTACGAGCAGTACTTC
CASSRDTWLAYEQYF
>NA|TRBJ2-2|NA|TRBV28
TGTGCCAGCAGGACCGGGACAGGGATCCCTAGCGGGGCGAACACCGGGGAGCTGTTTTTT
CASRTGTGIPSGANTGELFF
>NA|TRBJ2-1|TRBD2|TRBV7-9
TGTGCCAGCAGCTTCCTAGCGGGAGGAAATGAGCAGTTCTTC
CASSFLAGGNEQFF
>NA|TRBJ1-5|TRBD1|TRBV19
TGTGCCAGTAGTCCAAGGACAGGGTATCAGCCCCAGCATTTT
CASSPRTGYQPQHF
>once|TRBJ2-3|NA|TRBV30
TGTGCCTGCTCCCGGGCAGATACGCAGTATTTT
CACSRADTQYF
>NA|TRBJ1-2|NA|TRBV30
TGTGCCGGGGGCCGTAGTAACTATGGCTACACCTTC
CAGGRSNYGYTF
>NA|TRBJ2-7|NA|TRBV10-3
TGTGCCATCAGTGAGATAGGGCAAGGGGCAGGGCAGTACTTC
CAISEIGQGAGQYF
>few|TRBJ2-7|NA|TRBV5-8
TGTGCCAGCAGCTTGAGAGGCTGGGAGCAGTACTTC
CASSLRGWEQYF
>NA|TRBJ2-7|NA|TRBV5-4
TGTGCCAGCAGCTTACAGTCGACAGGCCCCTACGAGCAGTACTTC
CASSLQSTGPYEQYF
>NA|TRBJ2-3|TRBD2|TRBV5-1
TGCGCCAGCAGCTCCCGGACTAGCGGGAGGAGCACAGATACGCAGTATTTT
CASSSRTSGRSTDTQYF
>NA|TRBJ1-2|TRBD1|TRBV19
TGTGCCAGTAGGACCACAGGGGGCGACTATGGCTACACCTTC
CASRTTGGDYGYTF
>NA|TRBJ1-3|NA|TRBV6-1
TGTGCCAGCAGTGAATCGATAAAGAGGGGAAACACCATATATTTT
CASSESIKRGNTIYF
>NA|TRBJ1-1|TRBD1|TRBV5-4
TGTGCCAGCAGCTTGCCCGGACAGGGTGGCACTGAAGCTTTCTTT
CASSLPGQGGTEAFF
>NA|TRBJ2-7|TRBD1|TRBV7-8
TGTGCCAGCAGCTTAGTTTTCGGGACAGGGCGCTACGAGCAGTACTTC
CASSLVFGTGRYEQYF
>NA|TRBJ1-2|NA|TRBV13
TGTGCCAGCAGCCCAAGGACAGTAGCCACCCGATATGGCTACACCTTC
CASSPRTVATRYGYTF
>NA|TRBJ1-2|NA|TRBV28
TGTGCCAGCAGTTATCCGGGGGGAAGTGATGGCTACACCTTC
CASSYPGGSDGYTF
>NA|TRBJ2-7|TRBD1|TRBV18
TGTGCCAGCTCCCGTACTCTATTCCAGGGGGCTCCCTACGAGCAGTACTTC
CASSRTLFQGAPYEQYF
>NA|TRBJ1-1|NA|TRBV5-6
TGTGCCGGGTCAGGGCCGATGAACACTGAAGCTTTCTTT
CAGSGPMNTEAFF
>NA|TRBJ2-3|TRBD2|TRBV19
TGTGCCAGTAGTCAACCGGGACTAGAGGCAGATACGCAGTATTTT
CASSQPGLEADTQYF
>NA|TRBJ2-3|TRBD1|TRBV19
TGTGCCAGTAGCCACCCAGGGGGAACTAGCACAGATACGCAGTATTTT
CASSHPGGTSTDTQYF
>NA|TRBJ2-3|NA|TRBV9
TGTGCCAGCAGCGTAGGAGCGGACGGACCCACAGATACGCAGTATTTT
CASSVGADGPTDTQYF
>NA|TRBJ1-5|NA|TRBV19
TGTGCCAGTAGTATAGAGCACAGATCCTATCAGCCCCAGCATTTT
CASSIEHRSYQPQHF
>NA|TRBJ1-2|NA|TRBV4-1
TGCGCCAGCAGCAAAGCCGCGACAGCTAACTATGGCTACACCTTC
CASSKAATANYGYTF
>NA|TRBJ2-3|NA|TRBV28
TGTGCCAGCAGTTTATGGCTAGCCGATACGCAGTATTTT
CASSLWLADTQYF